The 27 T cell receptor beta chains below were found in one sample sequenced in a study of blood T cell repertoires in COVID-19 (dated by TCRdb to about 2020). The receptor library was made with the immunoSEQ multiplex PCR assay. Entries here come from immuneACCESS through TCRdb and include only in-frame sequences with V and J called. Some clones fail to appear in such tables; in the studies checked, an unresolved V gene covers under half of the shortfall, and the cause of the remainder is unknown. A total of around 160,000 clones appear in this sample, around 84% of them only once. The ten most abundant clones make up 13% of the sample. Sequenced: peripheral blood. The receptors come from a man aged 55 to 69 with active or convalescent COVID-19.

A single count supports this clone. V gene TRBV7-7 combines with J gene TRBJ2-5; weak D call: TRBD1 (5 bases). Per germline, CDR1 SSHAT and CDR2 FNYEAQ (reference sequence). V lost 5 bases, J lost 2 bases, and 9 bases lay in between. The CDR3 totals 13 residues. The CDR3 here is CASSQGSQETQYF. The CDR3 region has the DNA TGTGCCAGCAGCCAGGGAAGTCAAGAGACCCAGTACTTC.

This chain links TRBV24-1 with TRBJ2-5; 8 nucleotides align to TRBD1. Losses at the gene ends were 4 bases for V and 5 bases for J; bases not matched to a gene: 8. CDR3 length equals 15 residues. Germline lookup yields CDR1 KGHDR and CDR2 SFDVKD. Written as DNA, the CDR3 is TGTGCCACCAGTGAGGCACAGGGGGAATGGGAGACCCAGTACTTC. Translated, it gives CATSEAQGEWETQYF.

The rearrangement links TRBV11-3 to TRBJ2-1, with D possibly being TRBD2 (6 bases). The CDR3 has 14 residues. Germline V gene data show CDR1 as SGHNT and CDR2 as YENEEA. V lost 5 bases to trimming and J lost 4 bases, with 12 bases between them. The CDR3 is CASSAGSRYNEQFF. The CDR3 DNA reads TGTGCCAGCAGCGCCGGGAGTAGGTACAATGAGCAGTTCTTC.

CDR3 amino acids: CASSRDRYSYNEQFF. CDR3 DNA: TGTGCCAGCTCACGGGACAGGTACTCCTACAATGAGCAGTTCTTC. The V and J genes are TRBV18 and TRBJ2-1; 8 nucleotides align to TRBD1. Losses at the gene ends were 4 bases for V and 0 bases for J; bases not matched to a gene: 2. The CDR3 runs to 15 residues. CDR1 and CDR2 (germline): KGHSH, LQKENI.

The chain couples TRBV6-2 or TRBV6-3 to TRBJ1-5; a weak D match, TRBD1 (5 bases). CDR1 is MNHEY and CDR2 is SVGEGT in the germline V gene. The germline V and J ends were trimmed by 6 bases and 6 bases, with 18 bases remaining between them. The CDR3 covers 15 residues. DNA for the CDR3: TGTGCCAGCAGCCGCGGGACTGGGGTAGGTCAGCCCCAGCATTTT. Amino acids: CASSRGTGVGQPQHF.

The CDR3 nucleotides read TGTGCCAGCAGCAATGAGACAGAGGTAAGGCAGACCCAGTACTTC. Protein product: CASSNETEVRQTQYF. This sequence joins TRBV21-1 and TRBJ2-5; TRBD1 is the table's D call, not checked against the DNA. TRBV21-1 represents a pseudogene. This CDR3 spans 15 amino acids.

This clone was recorded only once. The J gene is TRBJ2-7, the V gene TRBV28, with 8 positions matching TRBD1. V lost 4 bases, J lost 4 bases, and 3 bases stayed unmatched. The CDR3 extends over 13 amino acids. Germline CDR1 and CDR2: MDHEN and SYDVKM. Here the CDR3 reads CASSSQGAYEQYF. CDR3 DNA: TGTGCCAGCAGTTCCCAGGGGGCATACGAGCAGTACTTC.

J is TRBJ2-1 and V is TRBV14, with D possibly matching TRBD2 (5 bases). This CDR3 is 14 amino acids long. CDR1 and CDR2 from the germline V gene are SGHDN and FVKESK. Trimming took 4 bases from V and 0 from J, leaving 7 bases between them. CDR3 amino acids: CASSRSGSYNEQFF. CDR3 in DNA: TGTGCCAGCAGCCGGAGCGGCTCCTACAATGAGCAGTTCTTC.

The chain carries TRBV12-3 or TRBV12-4 and TRBJ2-5; D unresolved. The CDR3 is 12 residues long. V was trimmed by 3 bases and J by 4 bases, leaving 6 bases between them. CDR3 sequence reads: CASSFSVETQYF. The CDR3 DNA is TGTGCCAGCAGTTTTTCCGTAGAGACCCAGTACTTC.

The chain recombines TRBV27 with TRBJ1-2; 7 bases are shared with TRBD1. The junction had 6 bases not matched to a gene; V was cut back by 11 bases and J by 0 bases. CDR3 length: 13 residues. Germline V CDR1 and CDR2: MNHEY, SMNVEV (reference sequence). The CDR3 sequence: CASSRGPNYGYTF. DNA for the CDR3: TGTGCCTCGTCAAGGGGGCCTAACTATGGCTACACCTTC.

In regard to this clone: Germline is not matched at one junction end, which may reflect a read error. V gene TRBV28 combines with J gene TRBJ1-2; 7 nucleotides match TRBD1. The CDR3 loop spans 16 amino acids. CDR1 is MDHEN and CDR2 is SYDVKM in the germline V gene. CDR3 amino acids: CASSTVLGGAKYGYTF. The CDR3 DNA reads TGTGCCAGCAGCACGGTCCTAGGGGGCGCTAAATATGGCTACACCTTC.

This sequence joins TRBV29-1 and TRBJ1-5; D may be TRBD1 (6 bases). CDR1 and CDR2 (germline): SQVTM, ANQGSEA. The CDR3 contains 13 residues. V was cut by 5 bases and J by 6 bases, with 14 bases left in between. The CDR3 DNA is TGCAGCGTTTTACAGGGCCTCGGTCAGCCCCAGCATTTT. Protein product: CSVLQGLGQPQHF. The variable domain in full, completed from reference TRBV29-1 and TRBJ1-5, reads SAVISQKPSRDICQRGTSLTIQCQVDSQVTMMFWYRQQPGQSLTLIATANQGSEATYESGFVIDKFPISRPNLTFSTLTVSNMSPEDSSIYLCSVLQGLGQPQHFGDGTRLSIL.

Here the CDR3 reads CASRPSSYEQYF. The CDR3, as DNA: TGTGCCAGCAGGCCGAGCTCCTACGAGCAGTACTTC. This sequence joins TRBV6-5 and TRBJ2-7; D gene unclear. CDR3 length equals 12 residues. CDR1 and CDR2 (germline): MNHEY, SVGAGI. Between the trimmed V and J ends, which lost 6 bases and 0 bases, there was a span of 6 bases.

The J gene is TRBJ2-3, the V gene TRBV29-1; TRBD2 aligns across 7 bases. V shed 0 bases and J 4 bases; nucleotides not matched to a gene: 7. Germline V gene data show CDR1 as SQVTM and CDR2 as ANQGSEA. The CDR3 loop spans 15 amino acids. CDR3 bases: TGCAGCGTTGAAGATCGGGGAGGGCCCGCAGATACGCAGTATTTT. Translation gives CSVEDRGGPADTQYF.

The J gene is TRBJ2-3, the V gene TRBV7-9, with TRBD2 identical over 8 bases. J was trimmed by 4 bases and V by 5 bases; bases with no gene match: 8. Germline CDR1 reads SEHNR; CDR2 reads FQNEAQ (reference sequence). This CDR3 region has 15 residues. The CDR3 loop is CASSIGSGKSDTQYF. CDR3 coding DNA: TGTGCCAGCAGCATAGGTAGCGGGAAGTCAGATACGCAGTATTTT.

V is TRBV7-2 and J is TRBJ2-1; maybe TRBD1 (5 bases). Trimming cost V 1 base and J 6 bases, with 16 bases left between them. This CDR3 spans 16 amino acids. Per the germline V gene, CDR1 is SGHTA and CDR2 is FQGNSA. The DNA of the CDR3 is TGTGCCAGCAGCTTAGAGGGGTCCAGGTTGGGCAATGAGCAGTTCTTC. Encoded protein: CASSLEGSRLGNEQFF.

The V gene is TRBV18, the J gene TRBJ2-7; 9 bases match TRBD2. Germline V gives CDR1 KGHSH, CDR2 LQKENI. The trim removed 6 bases at V and 2 bases at J, leaving 5 bases unmatched. This CDR3 region has 14 residues. CDR3 bases: TGTGCCAGCTCTCGTGCGGGGGGGCCCTACGAGCAGTACTTC. This translates into CASSRAGGPYEQYF.

The chain combines TRBV7-9 with TRBJ1-1, with 8 bases fitting TRBD1. Germline V gene lookup returns CDR1 SEHNR and CDR2 FQNEAQ (reference sequence). Trimming cost V 5 bases and J 3 bases; bases outside gene matches: 14. The CDR3 length is 17 residues. The DNA for the CDR3 is TGTGCCAGCAGCCCCGGACAGGGTGAAAGATTAGACACTGAAGCTTTCTTT. It encodes CASSPGQGERLDTEAFF.

The J gene is TRBJ2-7, the V gene TRBV12-3 or TRBV12-4; D unclear. The germline V and J ends were trimmed by 6 bases and 0 bases, with 9 bases remaining between them. This CDR3 comprises 13 residues. In DNA form, the CDR3 reads TGTGCCAGCAGCCGCCAGGTCTCCTACGAGCAGTACTTC. It translates to CASSRQVSYEQYF.

This chain uses TRBV28 with TRBJ1-6, with TRBD1 matching 9 bases. Germline V gives CDR1 MDHEN, CDR2 SYDVKM. V shed 6 bases, J shed 0 bases, and the junction held 9 bases outside the gene matches. The CDR3 contains 18 residues. This chain's CDR3 is CASRSPGQGSSYNSPLHF. For the CDR3, the DNA is TGTGCCAGCAGGTCACCGGGACAGGGTAGCTCCTATAATTCACCCCTCCACTTT.

The chain combines TRBV2 with TRBJ2-1; TRBD2 matches at 14 bases. The germline CDR1 and CDR2 sequences are SNHLY and FYNNEI. J lost 9 bases, V lost 3 bases, and 1 base had no gene match. CDR3 length: 14 amino acids. CDR3 DNA sequence: TGTGCCAGCAGTGACGGACTAGCGGGGGGTGAGCAGTTCTTC. Amino acid sequence: CASSDGLAGGEQFF.

The chain recombines TRBV6-5 with TRBJ1-1, with 11 bases fitting TRBD1. Germline CDR1 reads MNHEY; CDR2 reads SVGAGI. V lost 6 bases, J lost 4 bases, and 4 bases stayed unmatched. CDR3 length: 14 residues. The CDR3 DNA reads TGTGCCAGCAGCTTCGGGACAGGGGGCACTGAAGCTTTCTTT. Translating it yields CASSFGTGGTEAFF.

The V gene is TRBV29-1, the J gene TRBJ2-2; 11 nucleotides line up with TRBD1. The CDR3 loop spans 14 amino acids. V shed 7 bases and J 7 bases; nucleotides not matched to a gene: 8. Germline V gene data show CDR1 as SQVTM and CDR2 as ANQGSEA. CDR3 in amino acids: CSGGDRGSSGELFF. In DNA, the CDR3 is TGCAGCGGCGGGGACAGGGGGTCGAGCGGGGAGCTGTTTTTT.

This chain connects TRBV7-2 to TRBJ1-5, with 7 nucleotides matching TRBD1. This CDR3 is 14 amino acids long. V lost 6 bases to trimming and J lost 6 bases; unmatched junction nucleotides: 8. Germline V lookup: CDR1 SGHTA, CDR2 FQGNSA. Written as DNA, the CDR3 is TGTGCCAGCAGTTTACAGGGGATACGTCAGCCCCAGCATTTT. Protein product: CASSLQGIRQPQHF.

This clone was observed once. The chain combines TRBV21-1 with TRBJ2-3; the table calls TRBD2, which could not be checked here. TRBV21-1 is a known pseudogene. This CDR3 spans 19 amino acids. The CDR3 DNA is TGTGCCAGCAGCAAATTGGGTGGGGGACTAGCAACGGGCACAGATACGCAGTATTTT. Translated, it gives CASSKLGGGLATGTDTQYF.

V is TRBV5-1 and J is TRBJ2-5, with D perhaps matching TRBD2 (5 bases). This CDR3 has 14 residues. Per germline, CDR1 SGHRS and CDR2 YFSETQ. V was pared by 4 bases and J by 4 bases, with 14 bases between. CDR3 sequence (DNA): TGCGCCAGCAGCCTCGAGGGATCTCGAGAGACCCAGTACTTC. Protein: CASSLEGSRETQYF.

The chain uses TRBV4-3 and TRBJ2-5; tentatively, D is TRBD1 (6 bases). The ends were cut back, 1 base at V and 5 bases at J, with 17 bases in the middle. CDR3 length: 16 residues. In germline, CDR1 is LGHNA, CDR2 YSLEER. The CDR3 DNA is TGCGCCAGCAGCCAAGGAAGTCCAGGGGCCCGGGAGACCCAGTACTTC. This codes for CASSQGSPGARETQYF.